These 15 T cell receptor beta chains were all obtained from the same sample, sequenced in a study of beta chain features in type 1 diabetes. What was sequenced were expressed TCRB transcripts, since all of the isolated RNA had been reverse transcribed. The method was immunoSEQ multiplex PCR; TCRdb's version includes in-frame clones alone and lacks a portion of them. Of hundreds of thousands of clones in the sample, about 30% were seen once. The specimen sequenced was naive CD4+ T cells from blood. These receptors were collected from a man in his late teens or twenties in good health.

This clone has a single count. CDR3 region: CASRGTGELFF. CDR3 nucleotide sequence: TGTGCCAGCCGAGGGACCGGGGAGCTGTTTTTT. The gene calls are TRBV27 and TRBJ2-2, with a possible D match to TRBD2 (5 bases). CDR1 and CDR2 (germline): MNHEY, SMNVEV (reference sequence). The CDR3 has 11 amino acids. The ends were cut back, 8 bases at V and 5 bases at J, with 6 bases in the middle.

The genes are TRBV14 and TRBJ1-4; D gene uncertain. V lost 0 bases and J 6 bases, leaving 11 bases between the germline ends. Germline values: CDR1 SGHDN, CDR2 FVKESK. There are 15 residues in the CDR3. This CDR3 is CASSQDPAGYEKLFF. CDR3 nucleotide sequence: TGTGCCAGCAGCCAAGATCCGGCAGGTTATGAAAAACTGTTTTTT.

This sequence joins TRBV12-5 and TRBJ2-1, with 14 bases fitting TRBD2. In germline, CDR1 is LGHNT, CDR2 FRNRAP. This CDR3 has 17 residues. V shed 2 bases and J 9 bases; nucleotides not matched to a gene: 9. The CDR3 is CASGLPPTSGRGVEQFF. The CDR3 region has the DNA TGTGCTAGTGGTTTGCCCCCGACTAGCGGGAGGGGGGTTGAGCAGTTCTTC.

V gene TRBV5-6 combines with J gene TRBJ1-1; a possible D gene is TRBD1 (5 bases). The CDR3 runs to 12 residues. V lost 1 base and J lost 9, with 10 bases in between. Germline CDR1 reads SGHDT; CDR2 reads YYEEEE. CDR3: CASSLPKGQAFF. Written as DNA, the CDR3 is TGTGCCAGCAGCTTGCCAAAGGGGCAAGCTTTCTTT.

In this sample, this clone turned up a few times. The chain uses TRBV27 and TRBJ2-7, with 8 bases fitting TRBD2. The germline gives CDR1 MNHEY, CDR2 SMNVEV (reference sequence). The CDR3 has 14 residues. The V and J ends lost 3 bases and 4 bases, in that order; junction bases with no gene match: 5. The chain's CDR3 is CASSFSGGIYEQYF. The CDR3 DNA reads TGTGCCAGCAGTTTCAGCGGGGGAATTTACGAGCAGTACTTC.

The chain employs TRBV29-1 and TRBJ2-1; no clear D. From germline, CDR1 is SQVTM and CDR2 ANQGSEA. V lost 5 bases to trimming and J lost 1 base, with 6 bases between them. The CDR3 runs to 12 residues. CDR3 DNA: TGCAGCGTTAGCCAGTCCTACAATGAGCAGTTCTTC. It specifies CSVSQSYNEQFF.

This clone appeared a few times. CDR3 bases: TGCAGCGTCGACCCGGGCCCGGCGGGGGATACGCAGTATTTT. It specifies CSVDPGPAGDTQYF. The chain couples TRBV29-1 to TRBJ2-3; a possible D gene is TRBD2 (6 bases). The CDR3 loop spans 14 amino acids. The germline V gene has CDR1 SQVTM and CDR2 ANQGSEA. V lost 6 bases and J lost 6, with 19 bases in between.

This sequence joins TRBV9 and TRBJ2-7; 8 bases agree with TRBD2. The germline V gene has CDR1 SGDLS and CDR2 YYNGEE. The CDR3 extends over 14 amino acids. Trimming at V came to 4 bases and at J to 4 bases, leaving 7 bases not matched to a gene. In nucleotides, the CDR3 is TGTGCCAGCAGCCCCTTCGGGGGGGAATACGAGCAGTACTTC. It codes for CASSPFGGEYEQYF. The whole variable domain, remainder taken from reference TRBV9 and TRBJ2-7, is DSGVTQTPKHLITATGQRVTLRCSPRSGDLSVYWYQQSLDQGLQFLIQYYNGEERAKGNILERFSAQQFPDLHSELNLSSLELGDSALYFCASSPFGGEYEQYFGPGTRLTVT.

The V gene is TRBV7-2, the J gene TRBJ2-1; maybe TRBD2 (6 bases). V was cut by 11 bases and J by 7 bases, with 21 bases left in between. The V gene's germline CDR1 is SGHTA and CDR2 FQGNSA. CDR3 length: 14 residues. CDR3 in amino acids: CAVSWAGLWNEQFF. CDR3 bases: TGTGCCGTCAGTTGGGCGGGATTGTGGAATGAGCAGTTCTTC.

The rearrangement uses TRBV5-1 and TRBJ2-3, with a tentative D call TRBD2 (6 bases). This CDR3 has 15 residues. V was clipped by 1 base and J by 1 base, with 10 bases between them. Germline loops: CDR1 SGHRS, CDR2 YFSETQ. CDR3 residues: CASSLSLAGTDTQYF. The DNA for the CDR3 is TGCGCCAGCAGCTTGTCGTTAGCGGGCACAGATACGCAGTATTTT.

This chain connects TRBV30 to TRBJ2-4; TRBD1 aligns across 7 bases. Germline lookup yields CDR1 GTSNPN and CDR2 SVGIG (reference sequence). This CDR3 has 14 amino acids. V lost 0 bases and J lost 8; bases outside the gene matches: 7. The CDR3 DNA reads as TGTGCCTGGAGTGTTCAACAGGGGACCTACATTCAGTACTTC. This gives the protein CAWSVQQGTYIQYF. The full variable domain, rest sourced from reference TRBV30 and TRBJ2-4, is SQTIHQWPATLVQPVGSPLSLECTVEGTSNPNLYWYRQAAGRGLQLLFYSVGIGQISSEVPQNLSASRPQDRQFILSSKKLLLSDSGFYLCAWSVQQGTYIQYFGAGTRLSVL.

This clone has only one observation. The chain uses TRBV5-1 and TRBJ2-7, with D possibly matching TRBD2 (6 bases). This CDR3 is built from 14 residues. The germline gives CDR1 SGHRS, CDR2 YFSETQ. V lost 1 base and J 5 bases, leaving 13 bases between the germline ends. CDR3 in amino acids: CASSLTGGNHEQYF. CDR3 sequence (DNA): TGCGCCAGCAGCTTGACTGGCGGGAATCACGAGCAGTACTTC.

This clone was observed a few times. The rearrangement links TRBV19 to TRBJ2-4, with TRBD1 as a possible D gene (6 bases). Germline CDR1 and CDR2: LNHDA and SQIVND (reference sequence). The CDR3 is 15 amino acids. V was pared by 3 bases and J by 0 bases, with 9 bases between. The CDR3: CASSMDSLAKNIQYF. DNA for the CDR3: TGTGCCAGTAGTATGGACAGTCTAGCCAAAAACATTCAGTACTTC.

This chain uses TRBV7-2 with TRBJ2-3; 12 nucleotides align to TRBD2. J lost 4 bases, V lost 10 bases, and 6 bases had no gene match. Germline-derived CDR1 and CDR2 are SGHTA and FQGNSA. This CDR3 comprises 14 residues. CDR3 DNA sequence: TGTGCCATTTCGACTAGCGGGAGAGCAGATACGCAGTATTTT. Amino acids: CAISTSGRADTQYF.

The chain joins TRBV11-2 to TRBJ2-1; D is undetermined. Germline assignment: CDR1 SGHAT and CDR2 FQNNGV. The CDR3 is 15 residues long. Trimming removed 5 bases from V and 2 bases from J, with 13 bases in between. The CDR3 DNA is TGTGCCAGCAGCCCGGAGAGGAGCCCCTACAATGAGCAGTTCTTC. Protein: CASSPERSPYNEQFF.